The rows below give T cell receptor beta chains drawn from one sample of a study of a mutant IDH1 vaccine in newly diagnosed glioma. Their target antigens are unknown. Method: immunoSEQ multiplex PCR; TCRdb's copy keeps in-frame clones and lacks some. The sample has about 64,000 clones, about 73% seen once. Sequencing used PBMCs, obtained from a glioma patient whose treatment included an IDH1 peptide vaccine. All receptors come from a man aged 50 to 60 with glioma. Each CDR3 is given with its conserved first and last residue. D genes are given only for firm matches. Where a row states a size, it is once, few, many or the class of an expanded clone; other rows omit it.

size,J,V,D,CDR3,DNA
once,TRBJ1-3,TRBV19,-,CASSGLLSGNTIYF,TGTGCCAGTAGCGGCCTCCTCTCTGGAAACACCATATATTTT
-,TRBJ2-1,TRBV6-5,-,CASSYRPGDSNEQFF,TGTGCCAGCAGTTACCGCCCGGGGGATTCCAATGAGCAGTTCTTC
few,TRBJ1-1,TRBV19,-,CASSLNRIEAFF,TGTGCCAGTAGTCTCAACAGGATTGAAGCTTTCTTT
-,TRBJ1-3,TRBV27,-,CASTSSIGHPFTF,TGTGCCAGCACCTCGTCAATAGGACACCCTTTTACATTT
-,TRBJ2-7,TRBV4-1,-,CASSQDPGNLYEQYF,TGCGCCAGCAGCCAAGACCCCGGGAACCTCTACGAGCAGTACTTC
-,TRBJ1-4,TRBV9,TRBD1,CASSPRTGAGEKLFF,TGTGCCAGCAGCCCCCGGACAGGCGCAGGGGAAAAACTGTTTTTT
-,TRBJ1-3,TRBV7-6,-,CASSLGIPGGSGNTIYF,TGTGCCAGCAGCTTAGGCATCCCAGGCGGCTCTGGAAACACCATATATTTT
-,TRBJ2-1,TRBV4-3,TRBD1,CASSRSGGSYNEQFF,TGCGCCAGCAGCCGGTCAGGGGGCTCATACAATGAGCAGTTCTTC
few,TRBJ1-4,TRBV4-3,TRBD1,CASSQELRTGADEKLFF,TGCGCCAGCAGCCAAGAATTAAGGACAGGGGCGGATGAAAAACTGTTTTTT
-,TRBJ2-2,TRBV19,-,CASSMAGTNTGELFF,TGTGCCAGTAGTATGGCGGGGACCAACACCGGGGAGCTGTTTTTT
-,TRBJ2-4,TRBV5-1,TRBD1,CASSYTGTGENIQYF,TGCGCCAGCAGCTACACCGGGACAGGGGAAAACATTCAGTACTTC
-,TRBJ2-2,TRBV25-1,TRBD1,CASSEEQGEKTGELFF,TGTGCCAGCAGTGAGGAACAGGGGGAAAAAACCGGGGAGCTGTTTTTT
few,TRBJ1-5,TRBV6-5,-,CASRTGGEQPQHF,TGTGCCAGCAGGACTGGGGGTGAGCAGCCCCAGCATTTT
-,TRBJ2-1,TRBV5-6,TRBD2,CASSGTSGGSYNEQFF,TGTGCCAGCAGCGGGACTAGCGGGGGGTCCTACAATGAGCAGTTCTTC
-,TRBJ2-7,TRBV7-2,-,CASSQGRGLEQYF,TGTGCCAGCAGTCAAGGGCGGGGGCTCGAGCAGTACTTC
medium-sized,TRBJ2-1,TRBV19,TRBD1,CASSIENRGDEQFF,TGTGCCAGTAGTATCGAAAACAGGGGCGATGAGCAGTTCTTC
-,TRBJ1-1,TRBV7-9,TRBD1,CASSAGTAYEAFF,TGTGCCAGCAGCGCCGGGACAGCGTATGAAGCTTTCTTT
few,TRBJ2-1,TRBV27,-,CASSDKSSYNEQFF,TGTGCCAGCAGCGATAAGAGCTCCTACAATGAGCAGTTCTTC
few,TRBJ1-1,TRBV7-2,-,CASSLVAGGGYTEAFF,TGTGCCAGCAGCTTAGTTGCGGGCGGGGGGTACACTGAAGCTTTCTTT
few,TRBJ1-5,TRBV20-1,-,CSARVGQPQHF,TGCAGTGCTAGAGTGGGACAGCCCCAGCATTTT
-,TRBJ1-1,TRBV5-1,-,CASSLEGSNTEAFF,TGCGCCAGCAGCTTGGAGGGCAGTAACACTGAAGCTTTCTTT
once,TRBJ1-5,TRBV19,-,CASSTGRLPPQYSNQPQHF,TGTGCCAGTAGTACCGGACGGCTACCACCTCAATATAGCAATCAGCCCCAGCATTTT
-,TRBJ1-2,TRBV5-4,-,CASSSHTEGWGYTF,TGTGCCAGCAGCTCACACACCGAAGGCTGGGGCTACACCTTC
medium-sized,TRBJ2-7,TRBV19,-,CASSLEEGNEQYF,TGTGCCAGTAGTCTAGAGGAGGGAAACGAGCAGTACTTC
-,TRBJ1-5,TRBV6-5,-,CASSLEGLNQPQHF,TGTGCCAGCAGTTTAGAGGGCTTGAATCAGCCCCAGCATTTT
-,TRBJ1-2,TRBV2,-,CASRGEGNYGYTF,TGTGCCAGCCGTGGGGAGGGGAACTATGGCTACACCTTC
-,TRBJ1-3,TRBV5-8,-,CASSLVRRNTIYF,TGTGCCAGCAGCTTGGTCCGGAGAAACACCATATATTTT
once,TRBJ1-1,TRBV10-1,TRBD1,CASSEGGYTEAFF,TGCGCCAGCAGTGAAGGGGGCTACACTGAAGCTTTCTTT
-,TRBJ1-1,TRBV30,TRBD1,CAWRRTGGRAFF,TGTGCCTGGAGACGGACAGGGGGCCGAGCTTTCTTT
-,TRBJ2-1,TRBV7-8,-,CASSFGPYTGEQFF,TGTGCCAGCAGCTTCGGACCCTACACGGGTGAGCAGTTCTTC
-,TRBJ2-6,TRBV30,-,CARRGSSGANVLTF,TGTGCCCGGCGGGGAAGCTCTGGGGCCAACGTCCTGACTTTC